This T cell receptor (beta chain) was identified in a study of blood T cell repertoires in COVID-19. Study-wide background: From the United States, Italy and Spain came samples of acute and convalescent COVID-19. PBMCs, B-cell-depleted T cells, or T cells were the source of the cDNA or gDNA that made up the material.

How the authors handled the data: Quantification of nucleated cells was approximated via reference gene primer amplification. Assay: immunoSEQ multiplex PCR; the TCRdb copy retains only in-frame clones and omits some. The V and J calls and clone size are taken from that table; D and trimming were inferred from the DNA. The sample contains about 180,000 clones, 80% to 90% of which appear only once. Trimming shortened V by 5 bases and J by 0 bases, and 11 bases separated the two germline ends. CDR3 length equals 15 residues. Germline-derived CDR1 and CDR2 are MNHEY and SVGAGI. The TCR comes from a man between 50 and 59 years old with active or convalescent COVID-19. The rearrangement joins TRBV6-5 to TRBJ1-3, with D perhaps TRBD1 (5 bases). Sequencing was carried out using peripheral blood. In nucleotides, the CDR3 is TGTGCCAGCAGTCGCAACAGGCCCTCTGGAAACACCATATATTTT. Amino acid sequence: CASSRNRPSGNTIYF.